This paragraph reports one TCR beta chain. Its cognate antigen has yet to be identified. The sample holds no much larger clone one base away, and base qualities are not on file. CDR1 and CDR2 (SQVTM, ANQGSEA) derive from the germline V gene. Ends trimmed: V by 3 bases, J by 2 bases; bases unmatched to a gene: 0. The CDR3 holds 12 amino acids from the cysteine to the phenylalanine. Of all the DNA, just the CDR3 is kept, 36 bases in frame from base 1. Genomic DNA was extracted from the sorted cells using the QIAGEN blood and tissue kit and was quantified on a NanoDrop 1000. TCR alpha and beta chains were deep sequenced and quantified on the immunoSEQ platform using multiplex PCR of genomic DNA. Per the source publication's procedure: IMGT gene and region definitions were used for annotation of the TCR sequences. Out-of-frame rearrangements were used as a proxy for the preselection repertoire and compared with in-frame clonotypes. Repertoire size was estimated with the iCHAO1 estimator supplied with the immunoSEQ platform. A Gini index based on the Lorenz curve was applied to in-frame amino acid clonotypes to measure clonal inequality. Shared clonotypes were counted with the intersect function of the R package tcR, and similarity was scored with the Jaccard index. V, J and V-J usage frequencies went into a principal component analysis run with the R prcomp function, with no normalization applied. What TCRdb holds here is the immuneACCESS table cut down to in-frame rearrangements. Part of the clones is not present; checked against another copy, under half of the missing clones reflect an unresolved V gene, and the others are unexplained. Clonal size and the V and J genes are those of that table, whereas D and trimming came from the DNA. The sample includes around 74,000 clones, with about 90% observed a single time. The ten largest clones capture around 0.15% of the sample.

The source of the sample is a study of human versus mouse CDR3 diversity and MHC coevolution (dated 2017 in TCRdb). Background on the whole study: The immunoSEQ assay was reported to detect one in 200,000 T cells and to minimize amplification bias from multiplex PCR. Across the mouse and human samples, each sample yielded between about 0.6 x 10^7 and 1.8 x 10^7 valid reads. Repertoires of human naive CD4 T cells were used as a reference for TCR selection on multiple MHC II alleles and were compared against human-TCR-locus transgenic mice carrying single MHC II. The human cohort comprised three healthy volunteer blood donors, one aged 30 to 40, one aged 40 to 49 and one aged 60 to 69 at collection.

The research as a whole found: Most of the three human donors showed the lowest clonal inequality scores among all compared groups. Because human T cells were selected on more than five MHC II alleles, repertoire diversity in humans and mice was not considered directly comparable. On average, more CDR3 deletions and insertions were observed in humans than in mice, indicating greater exonuclease and TdT activity. The largest TCR beta repertoire, 1.5 million to 2 million clonotypes, was estimated by iCHAO1 for humans, a finding likely attributable to selection by multiple MHC II molecules.

Naive CD4 T cells, defined as CD45RO-negative and CD62L-positive, were isolated from PBMCs by fluorescence-activated cell sorting. Around 50 ml of fresh peripheral blood was collected from each donor, and PBMCs were isolated by Ficoll density centrifugation. All samples were sorted on a FACSAria III instrument and reached purity above 90%. This TCR was sampled from a person aged 25 to 75 in good health. Source material: naive CD4+ T cells from blood. In light of the paper, this sample's cell subset or site label describes: CD45RO-negative CD62L-positive naive CD4 T cells. Here the chain combines TRBV29-1 and TRBJ2-5, with 7 bases aligning to TRBD1. CDR3 loop: CSVEGQQETQYF. At the DNA level, the sequence is TGCAGCGTTGAGGGACAGCAAGAGACCCAGTACTTC.